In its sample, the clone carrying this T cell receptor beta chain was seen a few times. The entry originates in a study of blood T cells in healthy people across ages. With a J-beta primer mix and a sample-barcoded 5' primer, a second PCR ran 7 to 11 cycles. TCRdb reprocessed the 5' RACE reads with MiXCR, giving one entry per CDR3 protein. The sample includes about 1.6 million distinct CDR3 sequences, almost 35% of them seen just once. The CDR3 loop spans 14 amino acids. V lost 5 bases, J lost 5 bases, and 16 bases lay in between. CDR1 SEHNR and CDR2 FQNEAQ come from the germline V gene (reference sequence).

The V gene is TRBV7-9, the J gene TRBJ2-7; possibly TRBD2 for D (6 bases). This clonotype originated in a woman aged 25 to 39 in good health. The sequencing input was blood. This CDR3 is CASSLTRGNDEQYF. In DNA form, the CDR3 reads TGTGCCAGCAGCCTAACCCGGGGGAACGACGAGCAGTACTTC.